One sample yielded the 22 T cell receptor delta chains listed below, sequenced in a study of Vδ1+ human thymocytes. The template was reverse-transcribed extracted RNA. Multiplex PCR used pooled V-gene forward primers and a constant-region reverse primer to amplify CDR3s. TCRdb reapplied CATT to the multiplex PCR reads. In the table there are more than 45,000 delta-chain clones, about 14% of which are singletons. Their antigens remain unidentified. Study results and caveats: In the thymus, TRG and TRD repertoires looked highly polyclonal with Gaussian CDR3 lengths.

Sequenced input: Vdelta1+ gamma-delta thymocytes from the thymus. Subset meaning: FACS-sorted CD3+ TCRalphabeta- TCRVdelta1+ TCRVdelta2- thymocytes. Receptor source: a girl less than two years old who had congenital heart surgery.

Notes on this clone: A much more abundant neighbour one base away suggests this may be a read error. Other DNA sequences in the sample encode the same CDR3. The rearrangement joins TRAV29/DV5 to TRDJ1, with 10 bases that match TRDD3. The CDR3 runs 21 residues. CDR1 is NSMFDY, CDR2 ISSIKDK, per germline. The CDR3, as DNA: TGTGCCGCACTGTTCCTACGAGTGGGGGATACTAACAGGGACGGCGATGATAAACTCATCTTT. Amino acid sequence: CAALFLRVGDTNRDGDDKLIF.

This clone came up a few times. The chain recombines TRDV1 with TRDJ1, with D perhaps matching TRDD2 (5 bases). Trimming stripped 5 bases from V and 4 bases from J, with 17 bases between. Germline V gene lookup returns CDR1 TSWWSYY and CDR2 QGS. The CDR3 is 15 amino acids. CDR3: CALGPHAFIGDKLIF. The CDR3 DNA reads as TGTGCTCTTGGGCCGCACGCCTTCATCGGCGATAAACTCATCTTT.

The J gene is TRDJ1, the V gene TRDV1; possibly TRDD3 for D (6 bases). Per the germline V gene, CDR1 is TSWWSYY and CDR2 is QGS. V lost 5 bases to trimming and J lost 3 bases, with 16 bases between them. CDR3 length equals 15 residues. The CDR3 is CALGTKKGESDKLIF. DNA for the CDR3: TGTGCTCTTGGGACTAAAAAGGGGGAATCCGATAAACTCATCTTT.

This clone came up a few times. The chain combines TRDV1 with TRDJ1; 12 bases are shared with TRDD3. The V and J ends lost 7 bases and 0 bases, in that order; junction bases with no gene match: 12. There are 18 residues in the CDR3. Germline CDR1 and CDR2: TSWWSYY and QGS. Here the CDR3 DNA reads TGTGCTCTTGACCCCTTAACTGGGGGATACAACAACACCGATAAACTCATCTTT. As protein: CALDPLTGGYNNTDKLIF.

This clone was observed a few times. The chain links TRDV1 to TRDJ1; 9 bases map to TRDD2. Germline V gene sequence: CDR1 TSWWSYY, CDR2 QGS. V lost 3 bases, J lost 1 base, and 21 bases stayed unmatched. There are 21 residues in the CDR3. The chain's CDR3 is CALGDRAFLRPGGWGTDKLIF. CDR3 DNA sequence: TGTGCTCTTGGGGATCGGGCCTTCCTACGTCCCGGGGGATGGGGCACCGATAAACTCATCTTT.

This chain connects TRDV1 to TRDJ1; 11 bases are a match to TRDD3. The CDR3 contains 21 residues. Germline CDR1 is TSWWSYY and CDR2 is QGS. V was clipped by 5 bases and J by 0 bases; unmatched bases: 20. The chain's CDR3 is CALGSIPGWGIPNQYTDKLIF. In DNA form, the CDR3 reads TGTGCTCTTGGGAGCATTCCAGGCTGGGGGATACCGAACCAGTACACCGATAAACTCATCTTT.

On this clone itself: A junction end diverges from the germline sequence, so it may reflect a read error. The chain uses TRDV1 and TRDJ1; a possible D gene is TRDD3 (6 bases). The CDR3 has 17 amino acids. Germline-derived CDR1 and CDR2 are TSWWSYY and QGS. The CDR3 sequence is CALGKLPPPGIIDKLIF. CDR3 nucleotides: TGTGCTCTTGGGAAACTTCCCCCGCCCGGGATAATTGATAAACTCATCTTT.

The rearrangement joins TRDV1 to TRDJ1; 9 positions agree with TRDD3. This CDR3 spans 21 amino acids. Germline V gives CDR1 TSWWSYY, CDR2 QGS. With 4 bases clipped from V and 0 bases from J, the junction kept 21 bases outside the gene matches. CDR3: CALGGAFPRANTGGHTDKLIF. The CDR3 DNA sequence: TGTGCTCTTGGGGGGGCCTTCCCCCGCGCAAATACTGGGGGACACACCGATAAACTCATCTTT.

This clone showed up just a few times. This sequence joins TRDV1 and TRDJ1, with TRDD3 matching over 12 bases. CDR3 length: 21 amino acids. Germline V CDR1 and CDR2: TSWWSYY, QGS. V trimming: 1 base; J trimming: 0 bases; junction bases outside the gene matches: 15. For the CDR3, the DNA is TGTGCTCTTGGGGAACAAGCAGGCAGTACTGGGGGATACTTCTACACCGATAAACTCATCTTT. Translating it yields CALGEQAGSTGGYFYTDKLIF.

V usage is TRDV1 and J usage is TRDJ2, with 8 bases lining up with TRDD3. Germline V gene data show CDR1 as TSWWSYY and CDR2 as QGS. The V segment lost 3 bases and the J segment 9 bases; nucleotides outside the gene matches: 21. The CDR3 runs 19 residues. The CDR3 region has the DNA TGTGCTCTTGGGGACCGAGTTCCTTCTGGGGGACCTAAAATAACACAACTCTTCTTT. This codes for CALGDRVPSGGPKITQLFF.

This clone was observed a few times. At one end the junction does not follow the germline gene, possibly because of a read error. Other DNA variants within this sample encode the same CDR3. V and J are TRDV1 and TRDJ1; perhaps TRDD3 as D (6 bases). The CDR3 totals 23 residues. Germline CDR1 is TSWWSYY and CDR2 is QGS. The CDR3 protein is CALGELGTFVTDSSDTYTDKLIF. The DNA for the CDR3 is TGTGCTCTTGGGGAACTAGGCACGTTCGTGACTGACTCTTCGGATACCTACACCGATAAGCTCATCTTT.

This clone was counted a few times. This rearrangement joins TRDV1 to TRDJ1; D ambiguous. The V gene's germline CDR1 is TSWWSYY and CDR2 QGS. The CDR3 has 18 amino acids. The ends were cut back, 0 bases at V and 0 bases at J, with 17 bases in the middle. This CDR3 reads CALGELWVGGRYTDKLIF. In nucleotides, the CDR3 is TGTGCTCTTGGGGAACTTTGGGTAGGAGGCCGATACACCGATAAACTCATCTTT.

The V call is TRDV1, the J call TRDJ1, with 8 positions matching TRDD3. After removal of 1 base from V and 0 bases from J, the junction contained 19 bases not matched to a gene. Germline values: CDR1 TSWWSYY, CDR2 QGS. This CDR3 spans 21 amino acids. The CDR3 reads CALGERRGVTGGHGYTDKLIF. The CDR3 region has the DNA TGTGCTCTTGGGGAACGCAGGGGAGTTACTGGGGGCCACGGGTACACCGATAAACTCATCTTT.

The sample holds a few counts of this clone. V is TRDV1 and J is TRDJ1; TRDD3 agrees at 10 bases. CDR3 length: 18 residues. J lost 1 base, V lost 2 bases, and 10 bases had no gene match. Germline assignment: CDR1 TSWWSYY and CDR2 QGS. Here the CDR3 DNA reads TGTGCTCTTGGGGAATATTACTGGGGGATTTTACCCACCGATAAACTCATCTTT. Translated: CALGEYYWGILPTDKLIF.

This clone was seen a few times. The V call is TRAV29/DV5, the J call TRDJ1; the D is unclear. The CDR3 totals 15 residues. V lost 3 bases, J lost 0 bases, and 15 bases lay in between. Germline assignment: CDR1 NSMFDY and CDR2 ISSIKDK. CDR3: CAATPRYPYTDKLIF. CDR3 sequence (DNA): TGTGCAGCAACCCCTCGGTACCCGTACACCGATAAACTCATCTTT.

This clone showed up just a few times. The chain recombines TRAV29/DV5 with TRDJ1, with a weak D call TRDD2 (8 bases). V was shortened by 3 bases and J by 1 base, with 34 bases between the two germline ends. CDR1 NSMFDY and CDR2 ISSIKDK come from the germline V gene. The CDR3 consists of 21 residues. CDR3 region: CAANSCLPNSDTRGPTDKLIF. CDR3 DNA sequence: TGTGCAGCAAACTCCTGCCTTCCTAATTCGGATACGCGTGGTCCCACCGATAAACTCATCTTT. Complete variable domain (other parts from reference TRAV29/DV5 and TRDJ1): DQQVKQNSPSLSVQEGRISILNCDYTNSMFDYFLWYKKYPAEGPTFLISISSIKDKNEDGRFTVFLNKSAKHLSLHIVPSQPGDSAVYFCAANSCLPNSDTRGPTDKLIFGKGTRVTVEP.

The chain is built from TRDV1 and TRDJ1; 8 nucleotides match TRDD2. Germline lookup yields CDR1 TSWWSYY and CDR2 QGS. This CDR3 is built from 19 residues. Trimming cost V 1 base and J 2 bases; bases outside gene matches: 15. The CDR3 sequence is CALGEPLPTLGKGTDKLIF. The DNA for the CDR3 is TGTGCTCTTGGGGAACCACTTCCTACTCTGGGAAAAGGAACCGATAAACTCATCTTT.

The chain links TRDV1 to TRDJ1; D gene unclear. The CDR3 extends over 19 amino acids. Germline-derived CDR1 and CDR2 are TSWWSYY and QGS. The V gene lost 2 bases and the J gene lost 4 bases, with 26 bases spanning the gap. CDR3 region: CALGESDVRQRDPVDKLIF. The DNA for the CDR3 is TGTGCTCTTGGGGAATCGGATGTTCGGCAACGCGACCCGGTCGATAAACTCATCTTT.

The chain joins TRDV1 to TRDJ1, with 10 bases aligning to TRDD3. Per the germline V gene, CDR1 is TSWWSYY and CDR2 is QGS. With V trimmed by 2 bases and J by 0 bases, 12 bases remained unmatched. The CDR3 is made up of 19 amino acids. This CDR3 is CALGEDTVLGDEYTDKLIF. The CDR3 DNA follows: TGTGCTCTTGGGGAAGATACCGTACTGGGGGATGAGTACACCGATAAACTCATCTTT.

This rearrangement joins TRDV1 to TRDJ1; TRDD3 agrees at 8 bases. The trim removed 0 bases at V and 1 base at J, leaving 4 bases unmatched. Germline assignment: CDR1 TSWWSYY and CDR2 QGS. CDR3 length: 16 residues. For the CDR3, the DNA is TGTGCTCTTGGGGAACTACGGGGGATAATCACCGATAAACTCATCTTT. It specifies CALGELRGIITDKLIF.

This clone was counted only a few times. This chain uses TRDV1 with TRDJ1; 10 bases are a match to TRDD3. From germline, CDR1 is TSWWSYY and CDR2 QGS. The V gene end was trimmed by 1 base and the J gene end by 3 bases; junction bases not matched to a gene: 11. The CDR3 is made up of 18 amino acids. CDR3 nucleotide sequence: TGTGCTCTTGGGGAACCTCCTCTCTCTGGGGGATATTCCGATAAACTCATCTTT. It specifies CALGEPPLSGGYSDKLIF.

V is TRDV1 and J is TRDJ1; the D gene is possibly TRDD3 (6 bases). Trimming cost V 4 bases and J 2 bases, with 26 bases left between them. This CDR3 has 19 amino acids. Germline lookup yields CDR1 TSWWSYY and CDR2 QGS. This CDR3 is CALGVPPFLGARRTDKLIF. The CDR3 DNA reads TGTGCTCTTGGGGTACCTCCTTTCTTGGGGGCCCGACGAACCGATAAACTCATCTTT.